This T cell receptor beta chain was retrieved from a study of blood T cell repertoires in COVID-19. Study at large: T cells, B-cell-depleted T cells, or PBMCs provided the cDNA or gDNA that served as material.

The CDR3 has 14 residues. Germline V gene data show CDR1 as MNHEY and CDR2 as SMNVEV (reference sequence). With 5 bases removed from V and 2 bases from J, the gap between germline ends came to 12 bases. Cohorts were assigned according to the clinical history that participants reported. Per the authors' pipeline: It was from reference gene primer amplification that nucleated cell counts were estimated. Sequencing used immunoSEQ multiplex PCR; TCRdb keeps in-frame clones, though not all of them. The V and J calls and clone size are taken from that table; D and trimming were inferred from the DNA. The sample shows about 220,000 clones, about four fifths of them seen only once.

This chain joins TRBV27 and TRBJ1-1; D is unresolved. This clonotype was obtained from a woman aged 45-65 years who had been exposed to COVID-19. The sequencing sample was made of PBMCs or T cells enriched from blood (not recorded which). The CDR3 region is CASSPRLVNTEAFF. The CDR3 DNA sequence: TGTGCCAGCAGTCCCCGGTTGGTTAACACTGAAGCTTTCTTT.